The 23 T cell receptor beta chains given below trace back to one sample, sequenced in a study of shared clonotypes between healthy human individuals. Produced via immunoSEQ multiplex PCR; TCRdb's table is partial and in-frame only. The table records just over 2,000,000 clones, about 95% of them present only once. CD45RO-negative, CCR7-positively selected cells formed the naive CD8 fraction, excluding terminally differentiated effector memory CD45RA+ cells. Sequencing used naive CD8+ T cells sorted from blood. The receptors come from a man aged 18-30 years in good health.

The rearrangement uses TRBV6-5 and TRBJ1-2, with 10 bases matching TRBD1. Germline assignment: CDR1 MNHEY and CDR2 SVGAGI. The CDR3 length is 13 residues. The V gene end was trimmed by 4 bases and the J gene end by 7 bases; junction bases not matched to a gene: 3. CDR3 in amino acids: CASSSGTGVGYTF. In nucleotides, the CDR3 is TGTGCCAGCAGTTCCGGGACAGGGGTTGGCTACACCTTC.

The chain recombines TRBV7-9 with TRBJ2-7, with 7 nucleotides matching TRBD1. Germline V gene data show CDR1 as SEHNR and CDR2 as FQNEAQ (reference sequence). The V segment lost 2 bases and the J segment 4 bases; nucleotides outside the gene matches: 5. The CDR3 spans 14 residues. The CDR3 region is CASSLSTGWYEQYF. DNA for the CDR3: TGTGCCAGCAGCTTATCGACAGGGTGGTACGAGCAGTACTTC.

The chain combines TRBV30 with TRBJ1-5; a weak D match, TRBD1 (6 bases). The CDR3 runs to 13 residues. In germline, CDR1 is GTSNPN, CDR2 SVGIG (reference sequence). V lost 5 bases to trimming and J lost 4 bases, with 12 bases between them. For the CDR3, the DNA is TGTGCCTGGGCTTTAGACAGGAATCAGCCCCAGCATTTT. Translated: CAWALDRNQPQHF.

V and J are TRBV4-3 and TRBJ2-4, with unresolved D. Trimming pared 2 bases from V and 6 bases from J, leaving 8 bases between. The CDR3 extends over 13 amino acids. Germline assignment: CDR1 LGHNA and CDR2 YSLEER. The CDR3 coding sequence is TGCGCCAGCAGCCAATTCCCCGGAAACATTCAGTACTTC. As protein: CASSQFPGNIQYF.

This CDR3 is CATTRGRLSGNQPQHF. CDR3 nucleotide sequence: TGTGCCACCACCCGGGGACGATTATCAGGCAATCAGCCCCAGCATTTT. This sequence joins TRBV15 and TRBJ1-5, with a possible D match to TRBD1 (5 bases). The V end lost 7 bases, the J end lost 2 bases, and 18 bases lay between the germline ends. Germline V gives CDR1 LNHNV, CDR2 YYDKDF (reference sequence). CDR3 size: 16 residues.

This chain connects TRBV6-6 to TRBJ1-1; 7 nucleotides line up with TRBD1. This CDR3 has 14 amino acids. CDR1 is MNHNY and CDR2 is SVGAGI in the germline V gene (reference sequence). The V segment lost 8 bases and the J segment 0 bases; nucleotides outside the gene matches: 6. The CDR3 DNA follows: TGTGCCAGCGCCCCAGGGGGGATGAACACTGAAGCTTTCTTT. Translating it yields CASAPGGMNTEAFF.

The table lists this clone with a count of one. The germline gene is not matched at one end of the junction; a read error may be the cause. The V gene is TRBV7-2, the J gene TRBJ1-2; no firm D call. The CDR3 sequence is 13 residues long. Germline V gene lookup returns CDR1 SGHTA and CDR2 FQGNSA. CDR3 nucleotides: TGTGCCAGCAGCTTAGAGGGCCTGAAGATCAGGAACTTC. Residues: CASSLEGLKIRNF.

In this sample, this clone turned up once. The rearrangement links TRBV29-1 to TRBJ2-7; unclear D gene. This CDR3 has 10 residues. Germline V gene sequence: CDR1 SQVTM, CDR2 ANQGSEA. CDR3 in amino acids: CRTPPREQYF. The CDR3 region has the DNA TGCAGGACGCCCCCCCGGGAGCAGTACTTC.

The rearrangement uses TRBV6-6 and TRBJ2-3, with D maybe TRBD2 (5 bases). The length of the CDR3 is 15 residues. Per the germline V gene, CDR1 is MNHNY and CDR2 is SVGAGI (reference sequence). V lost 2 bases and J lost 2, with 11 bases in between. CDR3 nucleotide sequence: TGTGCCAGCAGTTACGGGAGCTGGCCCACAGATACGCAGTATTTT. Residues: CASSYGSWPTDTQYF.

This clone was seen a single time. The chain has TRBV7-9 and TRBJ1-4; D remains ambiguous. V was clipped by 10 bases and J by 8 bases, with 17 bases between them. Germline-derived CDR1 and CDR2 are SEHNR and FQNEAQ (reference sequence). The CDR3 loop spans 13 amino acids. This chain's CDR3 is CATRSEASEKLFF. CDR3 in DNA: TGTGCCACCCGCAGCGAAGCCTCAGAAAAACTGTTTTTT.

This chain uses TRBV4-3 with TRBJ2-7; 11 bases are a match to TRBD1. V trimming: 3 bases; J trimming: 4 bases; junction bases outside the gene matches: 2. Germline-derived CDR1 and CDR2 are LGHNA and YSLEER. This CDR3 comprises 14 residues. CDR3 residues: CASSHGQGAYEQYF. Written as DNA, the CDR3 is TGCGCCAGCAGCCACGGACAGGGGGCGTACGAGCAGTACTTC.

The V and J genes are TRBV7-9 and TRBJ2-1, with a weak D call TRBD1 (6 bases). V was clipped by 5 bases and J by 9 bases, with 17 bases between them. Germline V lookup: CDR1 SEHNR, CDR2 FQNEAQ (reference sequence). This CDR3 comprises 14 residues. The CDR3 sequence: CASSILDIGGEQFF. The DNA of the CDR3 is TGTGCCAGCAGCATACTCGACATAGGGGGTGAGCAGTTCTTC. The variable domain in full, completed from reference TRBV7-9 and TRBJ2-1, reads DTGVSQNPRHKITKRGQNVTFRCDPISEHNRLYWYRQTLGQGPEFLTYFQNEAQLEKSRLLSDRFSAERPKGSFSTLEIQRTEQGDSAMYLCASSILDIGGEQFFGPGTRLTVL.

The CDR3: CASSLGRLMNTEAFF. CDR3 DNA sequence: TGTGCCAGCAGCCTGGGACGGCTGATGAACACTGAAGCTTTCTTT. V is TRBV2 and J is TRBJ1-1; possible D gene TRBD1, 5 bases. Germline assignment: CDR1 SNHLY and CDR2 FYNNEI. With 6 bases removed from V and 0 bases from J, the gap between germline ends came to 14 bases. This CDR3 region has 15 residues.

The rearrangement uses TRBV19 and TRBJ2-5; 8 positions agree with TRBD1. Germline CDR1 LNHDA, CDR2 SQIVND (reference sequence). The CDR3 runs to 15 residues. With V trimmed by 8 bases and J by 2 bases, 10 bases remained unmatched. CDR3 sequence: CASEAAGGFQETQYF. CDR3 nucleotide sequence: TGTGCCAGTGAGGCAGCAGGGGGCTTTCAAGAGACCCAGTACTTC. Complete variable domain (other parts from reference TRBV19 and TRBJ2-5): DGGITQSPKYLFRKEGQNVTLSCEQNLNHDAMYWYRQDPGQGLRLIYYSQIVNDFQKGDIAEGYSVSREKKESFPLTVTSAQKNPTAFYLCASEAAGGFQETQYFGPGTRLLVL.

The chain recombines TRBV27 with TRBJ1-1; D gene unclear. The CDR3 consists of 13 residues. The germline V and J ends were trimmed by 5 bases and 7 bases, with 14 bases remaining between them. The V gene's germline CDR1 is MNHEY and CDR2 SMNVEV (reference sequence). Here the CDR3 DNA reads TGTGCCAGCAGTGCGACACGCACGATTGAAGCTTTCTTT. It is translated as CASSATRTIEAFF.

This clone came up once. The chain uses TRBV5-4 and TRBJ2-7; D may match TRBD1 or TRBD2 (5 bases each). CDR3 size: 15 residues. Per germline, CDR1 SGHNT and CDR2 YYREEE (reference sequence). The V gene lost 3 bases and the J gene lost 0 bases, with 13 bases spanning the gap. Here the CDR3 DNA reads TGTGCCAGCAGCTGGGGGTCCGGGGCCTCCTACGAGCAGTACTTC. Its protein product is CASSWGSGASYEQYF.

CDR3 bases: TGCGCCAGCAGCCAAGGTTTAGTTGTAAACACTGAAGCTTTCTTT. Its protein is CASSQGLVVNTEAFF. The chain has TRBV4-1 and TRBJ1-1; D gene uncertain. This CDR3 comprises 15 residues. V dropped 1 base and J dropped 2 bases, with 11 bases sitting between them. Germline assignment: CDR1 MGHRA and CDR2 YSYEKL.

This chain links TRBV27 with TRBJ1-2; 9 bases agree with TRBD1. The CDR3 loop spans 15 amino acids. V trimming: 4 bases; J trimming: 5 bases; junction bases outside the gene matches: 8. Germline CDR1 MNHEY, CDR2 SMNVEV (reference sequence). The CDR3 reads CASSSPGQGVYGYTF. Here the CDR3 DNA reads TGTGCCAGCAGTTCGCCGGGACAGGGCGTTTATGGCTACACCTTC.

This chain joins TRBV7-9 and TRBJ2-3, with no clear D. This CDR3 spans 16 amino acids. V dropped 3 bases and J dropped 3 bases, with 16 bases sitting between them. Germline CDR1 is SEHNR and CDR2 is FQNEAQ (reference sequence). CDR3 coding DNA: TGTGCCAGCAGCTTGATCTACGCGATAAGGACAGATACGCAGTATTTT. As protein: CASSLIYAIRTDTQYF.

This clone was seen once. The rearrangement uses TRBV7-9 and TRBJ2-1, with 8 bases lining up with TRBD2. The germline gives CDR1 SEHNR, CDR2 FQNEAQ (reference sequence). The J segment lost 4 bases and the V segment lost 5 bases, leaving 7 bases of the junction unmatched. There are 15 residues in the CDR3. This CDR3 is CASSPAGGLYNEQFF. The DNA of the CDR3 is TGTGCCAGCAGCCCGGCGGGGGGCCTTTACAATGAGCAGTTCTTC.

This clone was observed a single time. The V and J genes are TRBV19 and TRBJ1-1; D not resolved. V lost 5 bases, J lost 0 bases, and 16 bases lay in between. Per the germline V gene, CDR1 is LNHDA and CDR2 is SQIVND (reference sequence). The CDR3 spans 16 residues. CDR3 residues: CASSSSGRAVNTEAFF. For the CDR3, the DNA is TGTGCCAGTAGTTCATCCGGACGGGCGGTGAACACTGAAGCTTTCTTT.

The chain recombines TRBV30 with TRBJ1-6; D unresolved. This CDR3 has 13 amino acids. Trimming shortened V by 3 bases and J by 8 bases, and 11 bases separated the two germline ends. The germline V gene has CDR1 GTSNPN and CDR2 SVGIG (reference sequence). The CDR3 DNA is TGTGCCTGGAGCGAGGCCCCGGATTCACCCCTCCACTTT. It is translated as CAWSEAPDSPLHF.

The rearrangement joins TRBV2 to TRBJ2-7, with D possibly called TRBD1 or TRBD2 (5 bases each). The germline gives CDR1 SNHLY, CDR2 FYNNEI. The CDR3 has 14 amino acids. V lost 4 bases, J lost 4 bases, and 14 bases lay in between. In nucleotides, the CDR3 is TGTGCCAGCAGTGTGGGTCCCGGGGCGTACGAGCAGTACTTC. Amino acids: CASSVGPGAYEQYF.